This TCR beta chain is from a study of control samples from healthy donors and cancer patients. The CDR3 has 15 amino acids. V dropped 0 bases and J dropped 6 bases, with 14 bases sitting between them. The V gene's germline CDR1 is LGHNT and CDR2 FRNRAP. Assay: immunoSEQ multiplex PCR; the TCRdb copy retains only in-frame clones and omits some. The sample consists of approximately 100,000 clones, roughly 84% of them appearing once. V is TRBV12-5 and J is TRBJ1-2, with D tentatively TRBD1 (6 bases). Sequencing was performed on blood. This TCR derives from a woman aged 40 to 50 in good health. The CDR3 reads CASGLVLGGPDGYTF. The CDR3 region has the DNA TGTGCTAGTGGTTTGGTACTCGGGGGGCCCGATGGCTACACCTTC.